This TCR beta chain was sequenced in a study of sequential checkpoint blockade in melanoma. About the research overall: First-line arms were nivolumab then ipilimumab, or the reverse, randomized 1:1. Both treatment sequences were followed by maintenance nivolumab.

The method was immunoSEQ multiplex PCR; TCRdb's version includes in-frame clones alone and lacks a portion of them. In the table there are around 12,000 clones, 60% to 80% of which are singletons. This CDR3 spans 18 amino acids. The germline V gene encodes CDR1 LNHDA and CDR2 SQIVND (reference sequence). The J segment lost 0 bases and the V segment lost 6 bases, leaving 9 bases of the junction unmatched. As to treatment: randomized to nivolumab then ipilimumab (arm A) or the reverse (arm B). DNA-damaging chemotherapy had not been given to any patient beforehand. Sorted cells were live CD3+CD8+, lacking CD19 and CD56, from PBMCs.

The sample in question was CD8+ T cells sorted from blood (inferred from file names), obtained from a patient given nivolumab and ipilimumab in sequence. This chain connects TRBV19 to TRBJ1-6; 9 bases align to TRBD1. The sequence came from a human donor with melanoma. The CDR3: CASRRGTGLSSYNSPLHF. In DNA form, the CDR3 reads TGTGCCAGTAGACGGGGGACAGGGCTGAGCTCCTATAATTCACCCCTCCACTTT.